Listed below are T cell receptor beta chains from one sample, sequenced in a study of blood T cells in healthy people across ages. TCRdb used MiXCR to reprocess the 5' RACE reads, holding one entry per CDR3 protein. The sample has over 1,500,000 distinct CDR3 sequences, 40% to 55% seen once; the top ten hold less than 2.5%. Sequenced sample: blood. The receptors were gathered from a woman aged 40 to 50 in good health. Both conserved end residues are part of each CDR3. Each record gives: CDR3 length, V gene, clone size, J gene, D gene, CDR3 DNA, CDR3 protein. A D gene is named only where the DNA matches it firmly. Size is omitted from some rows. Given values are once, few, many or a class for expanded clones.

cdr3_length: 15
v_call: TRBV4-3
clone_size: -
j_call: TRBJ2-3
d_call: TRBD2
cdr3_nt: TGCGCCAGCAGGCAAGCCGGGACTAGCGAGACTACGCAGTATTTT
cdr3_aa: CASRQAGTSETTQYF

cdr3_length: 15
v_call: TRBV20-1
clone_size: few
j_call: TRBJ2-5
d_call: TRBD1
cdr3_nt: TGCAGTGCTAGAGATCAAGGGACAGGGGCAGAGACCCAGTACTTC
cdr3_aa: CSARDQGTGAETQYF

cdr3_length: 14
v_call: TRBV20-1
clone_size: few
j_call: TRBJ2-5
d_call: TRBD1
cdr3_nt: TGCAGTGCTAGAAGTTGGGACAGGCAAGAGACCCAGTACTTC
cdr3_aa: CSARSWDRQETQYF

cdr3_length: 17
v_call: TRBV4-2
clone_size: -
j_call: TRBJ1-4
d_call: -
cdr3_nt: TGTGCCAGCAGCCAAGATTCAGGGACGGGCAGGAGGGAAAAACTGTTTTTT
cdr3_aa: CASSQDSGTGRREKLFF

cdr3_length: 14
v_call: TRBV15
clone_size: few
j_call: TRBJ1-4
d_call: -
cdr3_nt: TGTGCCACCAGCAGAATACAAGCGAATGAAAAACTGTTTTTT
cdr3_aa: CATSRIQANEKLFF

cdr3_length: 15
v_call: TRBV7-6
clone_size: -
j_call: TRBJ2-1
d_call: TRBD1
cdr3_nt: TGTGCCAGCAGCCAAGACAGGGGGCTACACAATGAGCAGTTCTTC
cdr3_aa: CASSQDRGLHNEQFF

cdr3_length: 13
v_call: TRBV28
clone_size: -
j_call: TRBJ1-2
d_call: TRBD1
cdr3_nt: TGTGCCAGCAGGGGGACAGGGGCCCCAGGCTACACCTTC
cdr3_aa: CASRGTGAPGYTF

cdr3_length: 16
v_call: TRBV4-3
clone_size: -
j_call: TRBJ1-1
d_call: -
cdr3_nt: TGCGCCAGCAGCCAAGAGAGGGGGGGTATCCACCCTGAAGCTTTCTTT
cdr3_aa: CASSQERGGIHPEAFF

cdr3_length: 13
v_call: TRBV7-3
clone_size: -
j_call: TRBJ1-1
d_call: TRBD1
cdr3_nt: TGTGCCAGCAGCTCAAGGGACAGGGCGCCAGCTTTCTTT
cdr3_aa: CASSSRDRAPAFF

cdr3_length: 16
v_call: TRBV5-6
clone_size: -
j_call: TRBJ1-5
d_call: TRBD1
cdr3_nt: TGTGCCAGCAGCAGGCTACAGGGGGCCGGCAATCAGCCCCAGCATTTT
cdr3_aa: CASSRLQGAGNQPQHF

cdr3_length: 17
v_call: TRBV10-2
clone_size: -
j_call: TRBJ2-7
d_call: TRBD2
cdr3_nt: TGCGCCAGCAGTGAGTCTAAGCGCGGGGGGTCCTACAATGAGCAGTACTTC
cdr3_aa: CASSESKRGGSYNEQYF

cdr3_length: 21
v_call: TRBV6-2/TRBV6-3
clone_size: -
j_call: TRBJ2-6
d_call: -
cdr3_nt: TGTGCCAGCAGGAAACGAGAGAACTCGGGGGTCCCGAGCTCTGGGGCCAACGTCCTGACTTTC
cdr3_aa: CASRKRENSGVPSSGANVLTF

cdr3_length: 17
v_call: TRBV4-3
clone_size: -
j_call: TRBJ2-7
d_call: -
cdr3_nt: TGCGCCAGCAGCCAAGAACTCCATGATGAGACAGGAGGCGAGCAGTACTTC
cdr3_aa: CASSQELHDETGGEQYF

cdr3_length: 15
v_call: TRBV7-8
clone_size: few
j_call: TRBJ2-7
d_call: TRBD1
cdr3_nt: TGTGCCAGCAGCCCGACGACAGGGGTCACCTACGAGCAGTACTTC
cdr3_aa: CASSPTTGVTYEQYF

cdr3_length: 14
v_call: TRBV6-2/TRBV6-3
clone_size: -
j_call: TRBJ1-2
d_call: -
cdr3_nt: TGTGCCAGCAGTTACTCGACTAGAACGCTTGGCTACACCTTC
cdr3_aa: CASSYSTRTLGYTF